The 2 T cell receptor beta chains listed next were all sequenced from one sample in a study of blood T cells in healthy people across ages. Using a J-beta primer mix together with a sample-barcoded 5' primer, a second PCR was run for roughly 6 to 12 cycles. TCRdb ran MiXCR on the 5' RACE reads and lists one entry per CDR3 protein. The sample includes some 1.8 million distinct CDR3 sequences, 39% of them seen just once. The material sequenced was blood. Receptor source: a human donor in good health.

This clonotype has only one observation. CDR3 protein: CASSGGPSTNEKLFF. The CDR3 coding sequence is TGCGCCAGCAGCGGAGGGCCCTCAACTAATGAAAAACTGTTTTTT. The chain couples TRBV5-1 to TRBJ1-4; the D is unclear. V lost 4 bases and J lost 0, with 10 bases in between. The germline V gene has CDR1 SGHRS and CDR2 YFSETQ. CDR3 length equals 15 residues.

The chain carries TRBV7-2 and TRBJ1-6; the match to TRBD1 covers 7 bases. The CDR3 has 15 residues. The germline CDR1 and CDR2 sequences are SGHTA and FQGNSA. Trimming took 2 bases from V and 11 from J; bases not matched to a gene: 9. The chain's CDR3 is CASSLTPDREAPLHF. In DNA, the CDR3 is TGTGCCAGCAGCTTAACCCCAGACAGGGAGGCACCCCTCCACTTT. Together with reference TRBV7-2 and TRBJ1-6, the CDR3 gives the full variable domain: GAGVSQSPSNKVTEKGKDVELRCDPISGHTALYWYRQSLGQGLEFLIYFQGNSAPDKSGLPSDRFSAERTGGSVSTLTIQRTQQEDSAVYLCASSLTPDREAPLHFGNGTRLTVT.